This record looks at one TCR beta chain sequence and its context. The data originate from a study of blood T cell repertoires in COVID-19. The V gene lost 0 bases and the J gene lost 7 bases, with 17 bases spanning the gap. This CDR3 has 16 residues. Germline CDR1 reads SGDLS; CDR2 reads YYNGEE. Libraries were prepared by immunoSEQ multiplex PCR; TCRdb keeps only in-frame clonotypes and omits some of them. The table has about 320,000 clones, around 89% seen once. The sequence came from a young man who had recovered from COVID-19. Sample: peripheral blood. The V call is TRBV9, the J call TRBJ2-1, with D maybe TRBD1 (5 bases). DNA for the CDR3: TGTGCCAGCAGCGTAGGCTATTTGGGGCCCGCTAATGAGCAGTTCTTC. Its translation: CASSVGYLGPANEQFF.